These 9 T cell receptor beta chains were sequenced from one sample in a study of shared clonotypes between healthy human individuals (TCRdb year 2020). Library generation was performed with the immunoSEQ multiplex PCR assay. TCRdb obtained this table from immuneACCESS and retained in-frame rearrangements with V and J assigned. These tables miss some clones; where compared with another copy, unresolved V genes account for less than half of the shortfall, and the remainder is unexplained. Across this sample there are about 2 million clones, with 85% to 95% seen only once. The ten largest clones add up to more than 0.1% of the sample. Sequenced sample: naive CD4+ T cells sorted from blood. The sample's cell subset or site label, decoded: CD45RA+ positively selected. The receptors shown here come from a young man in good health.

V usage is TRBV6-6 and J usage is TRBJ1-4; a weak D match, TRBD1 (6 bases). The CDR3 extends over 15 amino acids. CDR1 and CDR2 from the germline V gene are MNHNY and SVGAGI (reference sequence). Trimming cost V 0 bases and J 8 bases, with 13 bases left between them. CDR3 residues: CASSYSLQGFEKLFF. Written as DNA, the CDR3 is TGTGCCAGCAGTTACTCTTTACAGGGATTCGAAAAACTGTTTTTT.

V and J are TRBV5-4 and TRBJ2-3, with 13 positions matching TRBD2. The CDR3 covers 16 residues. Germline lookup yields CDR1 SGHNT and CDR2 YYREEE (reference sequence). Trimming cost V 2 bases and J 6 bases; bases outside gene matches: 6. CDR3 nucleotides: TGTGCCAGCAGCTTTGGGACTAGCGGGAAGGCGGATACGCAGTATTTT. Residues: CASSFGTSGKADTQYF.

Worth noting for this clone: This CDR3 is also generated by other DNA sequences in the sample. CDR3 in amino acids: CAISLGPEETQYF. CDR3 nucleotide sequence: TGTGCCATCAGTTTGGGACCTGAGGAGACCCAGTACTTC. The chain couples TRBV10-3 to TRBJ2-5; D may be TRBD1 or TRBD2 (5 bases each). V was shortened by 5 bases and J by 5 bases, with 12 bases between the two germline ends. The length of the CDR3 is 13 residues. Per germline, CDR1 ENHRY and CDR2 SYGVKD.

In the case of this clone: Compared with germline, one end of the junction differs, possibly owing to a read error. The rearrangement links TRBV7-7 to TRBJ2-2, with 10 bases fitting TRBD2. The CDR3 length is 17 residues. Germline loops: CDR1 SSHAT, CDR2 FNYEAQ (reference sequence). The CDR3 loop reads CASSPNVQRGGTGELFF. The CDR3 nucleotides read TGTGCTAGCAGCCCAAACGTCCAGCGGGGGGGCACCGGGGAGCTGTTTTTT.

This chain connects TRBV28 to TRBJ2-7; TRBD1 aligns across 8 bases. Germline CDR1 is MDHEN and CDR2 is SYDVKM. V shed 7 bases, J shed 3 bases, and the junction held 11 bases outside the gene matches. This CDR3 is built from 15 residues. The CDR3 DNA reads as TGTGCCAGCATAGGAGCAGGGGGCAATATCTACGAGCAGTACTTC. This codes for CASIGAGGNIYEQYF.

V gene TRBV2 combines with J gene TRBJ2-1, with 9 bases lining up with TRBD2. J lost 1 base, V lost 6 bases, and 4 bases had no gene match. Germline assignment: CDR1 SNHLY and CDR2 FYNNEI. The CDR3 extends over 15 amino acids. For the CDR3, the DNA is TGTGCCAGCAGCCGACTAGCGGCTTCCTACAATGAGCAGTTCTTC. Encoded protein: CASSRLAASYNEQFF.

V usage is TRBV7-2 and J usage is TRBJ2-3; TRBD2 matches at 11 bases. J gave up 3 bases and V 1 base, and 9 bases lay outside the gene matches. Germline CDR1 SGHTA, CDR2 FQGNSA. The CDR3 has 18 amino acids. This chain's CDR3 is CASSLVYASGRSTDTQYF. The CDR3 nucleotides are TGTGCCAGCAGCTTAGTGTATGCTAGCGGGAGGAGTACAGATACGCAGTATTTT. The full variable domain, with the rest looked up from reference TRBV7-2 and TRBJ2-3, is GAGVSQSPSNKVTEKGKDVELRCDPISGHTALYWYRQSLGQGLEFLIYFQGNSAPDKSGLPSDRFSAERTGGSVSTLTIQRTQQEDSAVYLCASSLVYASGRSTDTQYFGPGTRLTVL.

CDR3: CASRSGTGPYNSPLHF. The CDR3 DNA reads as TGTGCCAGCAGGTCCGGGACAGGTCCCTATAATTCACCCCTCCACTTT. V and J are TRBV2 and TRBJ1-6, with 8 nucleotides matching TRBD1. This CDR3 spans 16 amino acids. The V segment lost 6 bases and the J segment 2 bases; nucleotides outside the gene matches: 6. Germline CDR1 and CDR2: SNHLY and FYNNEI.

As regards this clone: Other DNA sequences in this specimen translate into the identical CDR3. The J gene is TRBJ1-2, the V gene TRBV6-1; possible D gene TRBD1, 5 bases. The germline V gene has CDR1 MNHNS and CDR2 SASEGT. The CDR3 has 12 amino acids. Trimming took off 6 bases at V and 5 bases at J, with 10 bases between the two ends. CDR3: CASRASGYGYTF. The CDR3 DNA sequence: TGTGCCAGCAGGGCTTCAGGGTATGGCTACACCTTC.